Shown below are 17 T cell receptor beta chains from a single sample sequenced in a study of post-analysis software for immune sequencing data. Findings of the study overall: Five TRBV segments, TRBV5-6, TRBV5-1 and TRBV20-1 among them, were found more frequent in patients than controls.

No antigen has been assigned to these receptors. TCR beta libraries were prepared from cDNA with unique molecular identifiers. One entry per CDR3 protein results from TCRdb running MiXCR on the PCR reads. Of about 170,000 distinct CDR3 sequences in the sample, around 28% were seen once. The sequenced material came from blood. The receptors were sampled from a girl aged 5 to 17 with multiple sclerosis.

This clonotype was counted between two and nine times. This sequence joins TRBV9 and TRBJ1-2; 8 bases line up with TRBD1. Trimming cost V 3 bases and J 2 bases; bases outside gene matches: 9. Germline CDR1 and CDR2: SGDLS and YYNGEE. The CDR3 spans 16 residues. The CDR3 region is CASSGSQGAPNYGYTF. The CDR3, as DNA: TGTGCCAGCAGCGGCTCCCAGGGGGCTCCAAACTATGGCTACACCTTC.

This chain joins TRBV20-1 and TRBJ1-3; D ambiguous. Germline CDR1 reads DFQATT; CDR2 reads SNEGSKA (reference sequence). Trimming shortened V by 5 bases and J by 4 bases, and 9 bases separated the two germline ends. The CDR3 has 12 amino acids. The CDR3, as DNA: TGCAGTGCTTTATCTAACGGAAACACCATATATTTT. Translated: CSALSNGNTIYF.

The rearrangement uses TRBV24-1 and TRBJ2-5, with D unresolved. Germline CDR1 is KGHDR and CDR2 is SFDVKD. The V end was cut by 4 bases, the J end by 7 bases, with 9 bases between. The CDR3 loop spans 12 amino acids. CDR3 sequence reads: CATSDAIGTQYF. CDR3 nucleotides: TGTGCCACCAGTGACGCCATAGGGACCCAGTACTTC.

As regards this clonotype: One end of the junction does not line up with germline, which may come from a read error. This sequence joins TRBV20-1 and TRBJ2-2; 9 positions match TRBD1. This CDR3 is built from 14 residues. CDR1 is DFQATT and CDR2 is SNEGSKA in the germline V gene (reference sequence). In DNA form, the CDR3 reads TGCAGTGCTGCCGGGACAGGGAACACCGGGGAGCGGTTTTTT. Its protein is CSAAGTGNTGERFF.

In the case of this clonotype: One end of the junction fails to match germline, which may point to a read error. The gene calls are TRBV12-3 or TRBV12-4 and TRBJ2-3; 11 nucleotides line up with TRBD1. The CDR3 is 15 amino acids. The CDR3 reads CASSWTGGNADTQYF. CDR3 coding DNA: TGTGCCAGCAGCTGGACAGGGGGCAATGCAGATACGCAATATTTT.

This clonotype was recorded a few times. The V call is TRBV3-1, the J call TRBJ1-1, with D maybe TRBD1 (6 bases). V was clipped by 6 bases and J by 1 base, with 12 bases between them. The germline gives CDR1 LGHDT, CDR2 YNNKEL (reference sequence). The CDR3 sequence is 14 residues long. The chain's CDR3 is CASRLQQGNTEAFF. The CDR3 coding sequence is TGTGCCAGCAGGCTACAACAGGGGAACACTGAAGCTTTCTTT.

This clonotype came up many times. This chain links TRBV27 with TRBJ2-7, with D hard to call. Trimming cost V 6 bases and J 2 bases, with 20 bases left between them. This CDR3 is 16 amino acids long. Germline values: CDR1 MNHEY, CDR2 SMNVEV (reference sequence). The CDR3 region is CASSPSVLQGPYEQYF. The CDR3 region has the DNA TGTGCCAGCAGCCCGAGTGTGTTACAAGGACCCTACGAGCAGTACTTC.

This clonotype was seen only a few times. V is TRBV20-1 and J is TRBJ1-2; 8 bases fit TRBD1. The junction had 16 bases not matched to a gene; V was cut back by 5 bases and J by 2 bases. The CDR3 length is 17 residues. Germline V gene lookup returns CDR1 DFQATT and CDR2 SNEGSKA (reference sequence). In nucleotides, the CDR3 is TGCAGTGCTGGCCCCGGCCACAGGGGGAAAGTAAACTATGGCTACACCTTC. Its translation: CSAGPGHRGKVNYGYTF.

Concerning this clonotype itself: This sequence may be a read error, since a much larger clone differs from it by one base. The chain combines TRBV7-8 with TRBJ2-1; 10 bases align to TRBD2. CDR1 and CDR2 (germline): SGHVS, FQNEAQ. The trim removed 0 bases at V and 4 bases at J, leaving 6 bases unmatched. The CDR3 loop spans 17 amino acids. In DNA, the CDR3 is TGTGCCAGCAGCTTAGCGAAGCGGGAGGGACTATACAATGAGCAGTTCTTC. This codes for CASSLAKREGLYNEQFF.

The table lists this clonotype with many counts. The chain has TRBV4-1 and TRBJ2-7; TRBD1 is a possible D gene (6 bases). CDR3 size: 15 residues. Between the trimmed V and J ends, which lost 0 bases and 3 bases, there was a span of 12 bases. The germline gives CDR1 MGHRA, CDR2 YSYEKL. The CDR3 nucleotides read TGCGCCAGCAGCCAAGATACCCAGGGGCGCTACGAGCAGTACTTC. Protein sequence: CASSQDTQGRYEQYF.

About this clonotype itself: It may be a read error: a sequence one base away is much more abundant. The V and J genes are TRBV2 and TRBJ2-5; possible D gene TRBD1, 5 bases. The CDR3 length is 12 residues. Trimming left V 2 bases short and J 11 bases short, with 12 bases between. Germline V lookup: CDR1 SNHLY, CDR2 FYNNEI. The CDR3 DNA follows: TGTGCCAGCAGTGAAACAGGCTCCGGGCAGTACTTC. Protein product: CASSETGSGQYF.

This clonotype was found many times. CDR3 amino acids: CASSQSRLAGDNEQFF. In nucleotides, the CDR3 is TGCGCCAGCAGCCAATCAAGACTAGCGGGAGACAATGAGCAGTTCTTC. The chain links TRBV4-1 to TRBJ2-1, with TRBD2 identical over 12 bases. The CDR3 covers 16 residues. The trim removed 2 bases at V and 5 bases at J, leaving 4 bases unmatched. Looked up from germline, CDR1 is MGHRA and CDR2 is YSYEKL.

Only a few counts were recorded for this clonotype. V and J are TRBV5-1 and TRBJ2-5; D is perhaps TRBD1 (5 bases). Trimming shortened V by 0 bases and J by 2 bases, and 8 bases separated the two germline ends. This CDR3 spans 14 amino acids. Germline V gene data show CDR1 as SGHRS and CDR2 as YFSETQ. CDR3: CASSLGQGQETQYF. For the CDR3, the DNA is TGCGCCAGCAGCTTGGGGCAGGGACAAGAGACCCAGTACTTC.

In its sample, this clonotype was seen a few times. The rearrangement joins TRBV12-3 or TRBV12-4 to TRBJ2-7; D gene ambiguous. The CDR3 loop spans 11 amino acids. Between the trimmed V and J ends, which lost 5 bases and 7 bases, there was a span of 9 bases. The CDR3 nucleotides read TGTGCCAGCAGTATCGACAATGAGCAGTACTTC. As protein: CASSIDNEQYF.

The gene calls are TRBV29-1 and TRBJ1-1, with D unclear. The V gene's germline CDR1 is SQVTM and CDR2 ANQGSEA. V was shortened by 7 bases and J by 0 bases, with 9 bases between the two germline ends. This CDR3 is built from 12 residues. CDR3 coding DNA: TGCAGCGCTTTGGGGTTGAACACTGAAGCTTTCTTT. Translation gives CSALGLNTEAFF.

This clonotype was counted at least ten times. DNA of the CDR3: TGCGCCAGCAGCTTACTGACTAGCGGATCCTACGAGCAGTACTTC. Translated: CASSLLTSGSYEQYF. The chain carries TRBV5-1 and TRBJ2-7, with 9 bases aligning to TRBD2. With V trimmed by 2 bases and J by 1 base, 4 bases remained unmatched. The CDR3 loop spans 15 amino acids. The V gene's germline CDR1 is SGHRS and CDR2 YFSETQ.

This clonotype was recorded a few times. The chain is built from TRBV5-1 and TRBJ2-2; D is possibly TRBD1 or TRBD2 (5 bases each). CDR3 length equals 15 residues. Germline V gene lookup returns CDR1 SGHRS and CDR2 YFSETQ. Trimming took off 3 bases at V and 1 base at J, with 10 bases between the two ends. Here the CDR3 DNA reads TGCGCCAGCAGCTCCGGGACGGTGAACACCGGGGAGCTGTTTTTT. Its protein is CASSSGTVNTGELFF.